This T cell receptor (beta chain) originates from a study of T-cell reconstitution after alpha-beta-depleted transplantation in children. This clonotype was seen at least ten times. Library preparation (for TCRbeta) was performed with unique molecular identifiers. TCRdb reanalysed the PCR reads using MiXCR and keeps one entry per CDR3 protein. The sample holds around 800,000 distinct CDR3 sequences, 16% seen once. The V and J ends lost 6 bases and 0 bases, in that order; junction bases with no gene match: 1. Germline CDR1 reads SQVTM; CDR2 reads ANQGSEA. The CDR3 runs 13 residues. The sequencing used PBMCs, mostly from graft donor cells, collected 360 days after TCRalphabeta/CD19-depleted stem cell transplant. The sequence was collected from a male patient aged 5 to 17 who had a stem cell transplant for acute lymphoblastic leukemia, so the T cells may come from the graft donor. V and J are TRBV29-1 and TRBJ2-7; TRBD2 agrees at 11 bases. The CDR3: CSVLAGGSYEQYF. CDR3 nucleotide sequence: TGCAGCGTGCTAGCGGGAGGCTCCTACGAGCAGTACTTC.